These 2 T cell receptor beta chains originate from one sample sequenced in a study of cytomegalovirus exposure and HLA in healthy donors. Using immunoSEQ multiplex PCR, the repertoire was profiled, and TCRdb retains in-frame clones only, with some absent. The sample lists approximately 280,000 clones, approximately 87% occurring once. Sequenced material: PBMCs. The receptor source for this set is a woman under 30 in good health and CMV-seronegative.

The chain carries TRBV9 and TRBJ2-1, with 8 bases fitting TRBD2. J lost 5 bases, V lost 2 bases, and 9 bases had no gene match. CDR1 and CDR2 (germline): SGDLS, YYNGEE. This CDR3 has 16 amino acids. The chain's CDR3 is CASSVGITSGNNEQFF. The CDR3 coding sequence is TGTGCCAGCAGCGTCGGGATCACTAGCGGTAACAATGAGCAGTTCTTC. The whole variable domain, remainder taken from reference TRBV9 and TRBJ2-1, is DSGVTQTPKHLITATGQRVTLRCSPRSGDLSVYWYQQSLDQGLQFLIQYYNGEERAKGNILERFSAQQFPDLHSELNLSSLELGDSALYFCASSVGITSGNNEQFFGPGTRLTVL.

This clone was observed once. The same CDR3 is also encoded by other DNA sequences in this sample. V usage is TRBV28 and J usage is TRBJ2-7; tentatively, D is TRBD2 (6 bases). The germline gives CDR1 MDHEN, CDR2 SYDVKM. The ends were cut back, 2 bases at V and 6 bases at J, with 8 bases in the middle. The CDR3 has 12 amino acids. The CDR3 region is CASSLGGSEQYF. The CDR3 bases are TGTGCCAGCAGTTTAGGAGGGAGCGAGCAGTACTTC.